Reported below is one T cell receptor (beta chain). The antigen is unknown. Anyone with autoimmune disease history or systemic immunosuppression was excluded. The sample originates from a study of OX40 agonist ivuxolimab in advanced cancers. Study details: Having had anti-PD-1, anti-PD-L1 or anti-CTLA-4 therapy before was allowed, and about 42% had some.

Findings and caveats of the study: In general, CD8+ T cells held more expanded clones than CD4+ did, on average.

Generated by immunoSEQ multiplex PCR, the TCRdb table keeps only in-frame clones and is missing some. The sample carries about 100,000 clones, 80% to 95% recorded once. The CDR3 contains 15 residues. V was shortened by 8 bases and J by 2 bases, with 18 bases between the two germline ends. Germline V gene data show CDR1 as SGHTA and CDR2 as FQGNSA. This TCR was recovered from an adult with an advanced solid tumor such as melanoma, head and neck, liver or kidney cancer. The specimen was CD4+ or CD8+ T cells sorted from blood, collected in a trial of the OX40 agonist ivuxolimab. The chain has TRBV7-2 and TRBJ1-2, with a weak D call TRBD1 (5 bases). The CDR3 DNA is TGTGCCAGCGTGTCTCGCACAGGTCCCAACTATGGCTACACCTTC. It translates to CASVSRTGPNYGYTF.